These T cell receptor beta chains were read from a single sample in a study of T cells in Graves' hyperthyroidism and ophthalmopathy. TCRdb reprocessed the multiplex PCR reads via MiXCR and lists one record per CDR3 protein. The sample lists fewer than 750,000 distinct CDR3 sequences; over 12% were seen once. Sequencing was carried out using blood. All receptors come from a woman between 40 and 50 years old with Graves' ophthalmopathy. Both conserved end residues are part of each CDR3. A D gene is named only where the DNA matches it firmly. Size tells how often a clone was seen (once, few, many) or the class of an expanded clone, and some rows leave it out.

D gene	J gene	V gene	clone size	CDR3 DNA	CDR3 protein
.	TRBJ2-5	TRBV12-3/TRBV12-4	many	TGTGCCAGCACCCCAGGAGGGGGTGGAGAGACCCAGTACTTC	CASTPGGGGETQYF
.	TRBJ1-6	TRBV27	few	TGTGCCAGCAGTTTATTGGTTGGTCGTTCACCCCTCCACTTT	CASSLLVGRSPLHF
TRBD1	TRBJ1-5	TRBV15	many	TGTGCCACGACAGGGGGCTCCAGCGATCAGCCCCAGCATTTT	CATTGGSSDQPQHF
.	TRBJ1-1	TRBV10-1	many	TGCGCCAGCAGTGCGGGAGGAATGAACACTGAAGCTTTCTTT	CASSAGGMNTEAFF
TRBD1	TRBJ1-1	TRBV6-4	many	TGTGCCAGCAGTGTTTGGATCCAGGGACAGGGATGGTTAGGCACTGAAGCTTTCTTT	CASSVWIQGQGWLGTEAFF
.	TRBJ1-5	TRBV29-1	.	TGCAGCGCCCGAGTTGGGGAGGGCGGTCAGCCCCAGCATTTT	CSARVGEGGQPQHF
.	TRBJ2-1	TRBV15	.	TGTGCCACCAGCAGAGGGGCCGAGCAGTTCTTC	CATSRGAEQFF
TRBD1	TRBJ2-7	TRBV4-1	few	TGCGCCAGCAGCCAAGGGGGATCAGGGGGCTTCTACGAGCAGTACTTC	CASSQGGSGGFYEQYF
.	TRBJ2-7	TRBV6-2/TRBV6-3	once	TGTGCCAGCAGTTACCCCCGAACCTCTAGAACGGCTTACGAGCAGTACTTC	CASSYPRTSRTAYEQYF
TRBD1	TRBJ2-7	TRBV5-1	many	TGCGCCAGCAGCGTGGACAGGGCAAACTACGAGCAGTACTTC	CASSVDRANYEQYF
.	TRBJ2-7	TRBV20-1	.	TGCAGTGCTAGAGTTGGCGGTCCGTTAAGGAGGGTCTACGAGCAGTACTTC	CSARVGGPLRRVYEQYF
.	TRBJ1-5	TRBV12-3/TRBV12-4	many	TGTGCCAGCAGTTTAAACGTGGGTAGGGCGAGCAATCAGCCCCAGCATTTT	CASSLNVGRASNQPQHF
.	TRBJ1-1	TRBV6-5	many	TGTGCCAGCAGTTACGGGGGGGCGAACACTGAAGCTTTCTTT	CASSYGGANTEAFF
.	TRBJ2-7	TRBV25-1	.	TGTGCCAGCAGTGACTCAGGGGGGGAGCAGTACTTC	CASSDSGGEQYF
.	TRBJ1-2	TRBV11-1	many	TGTGCCAGCAGCTTAGGCCCCTTCGATGGCTACACCTTC	CASSLGPFDGYTF
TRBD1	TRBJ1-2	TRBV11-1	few	TGTGCCAGCAGCTTAGCGGACCGGGACAGGGTATATGGCTACACCTTC	CASSLADRDRVYGYTF
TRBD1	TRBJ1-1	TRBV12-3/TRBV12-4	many	TGTGCCAGCAGTTCAGTTCAGGGGGGGACTGAAGCTTTCTTT	CASSSVQGGTEAFF
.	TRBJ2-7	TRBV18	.	TGTGCCAGCTCACAGAGACAAACGACCTACGAGCAGTACTTC	CASSQRQTTYEQYF
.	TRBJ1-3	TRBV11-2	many	TGTGCCAGCAGAGGGGTGGCGGCAGGGCTGAGCTCTGGAAACACCATATATTTT	CASRGVAAGLSSGNTIYF
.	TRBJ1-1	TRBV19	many	TGTGCCAGTAGTATAACTGGACAGTCTGAAGCTTTCTTT	CASSITGQSEAFF
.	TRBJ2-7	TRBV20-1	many	TGCAGTGCTAGAGATCTCCTATCGTCCTACGAGCAGTACTTC	CSARDLLSSYEQYF
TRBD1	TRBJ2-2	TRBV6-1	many	TGTGCCAGCAGCATAACCGGGACAGCGTCCGGCGGGGAGCTGTTTTTT	CASSITGTASGGELFF
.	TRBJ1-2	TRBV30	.	TGTGCCTGGAGTGTCCCGCAGCCTCGATCTCGGGTGGTCACCTTC	CAWSVPQPRSRVVTF
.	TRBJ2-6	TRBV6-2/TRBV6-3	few	TGTGCCAGCAGTTGGGACATTGGGGCCAACGTCCTGACTTTC	CASSWDIGANVLTF
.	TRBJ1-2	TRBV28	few	TGTGCCAGCAGTTTAGAAGGTTTCGAGGGGTTGGTCTATGGCTACACCTTC	CASSLEGFEGLVYGYTF
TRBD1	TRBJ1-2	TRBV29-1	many	TGCAGCGTTGGGGGACAGGGAGGCTATGGCTACACCTTC	CSVGGQGGYGYTF
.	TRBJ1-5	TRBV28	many	TGTGCCAGCAGTTCGATTGCTCAGCCCCAGCATTTT	CASSSIAQPQHF
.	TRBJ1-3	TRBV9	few	TGTGCCAGCAGCCCTAGCGGGGGGGACTTCTCTGGAAACACCATATATTTT	CASSPSGGDFSGNTIYF
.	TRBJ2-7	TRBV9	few	TGTGCCAGCAGCGATGGAAACTACGAGCAGTACTTC	CASSDGNYEQYF
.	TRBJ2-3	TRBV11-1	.	TGTGCCAGCAGCTGGGGATGGGGCTCTAGCACAGATACGCAGTATTTT	CASSWGWGSSTDTQYF
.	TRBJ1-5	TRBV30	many	TGTGCCTGGACAAAAAATAGCAATCAGCCCCAGCATTTT	CAWTKNSNQPQHF
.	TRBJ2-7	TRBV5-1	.	TGCGCCAGCAGAGCGGAAGAATCCTACGAGCAGTACTTC	CASRAEESYEQYF
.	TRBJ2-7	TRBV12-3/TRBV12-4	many	TGTGCCAGCAGCCTGACGGCCTCCTACGAGCAGTACTTC	CASSLTASYEQYF
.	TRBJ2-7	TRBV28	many	TGTGCCAGCAGCCCCGTCGCGGACGAGCAGTACTTC	CASSPVADEQYF
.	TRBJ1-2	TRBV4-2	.	TGTGCCAGCAGCCAAGAACTGGCCTACGGTGGCTACACCTTC	CASSQELAYGGYTF
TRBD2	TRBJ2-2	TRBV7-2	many	TGTGCCAGCAGCTTACCGTCCCTAGCGGGTCGGACCGGGGAGCTGTTTTTT	CASSLPSLAGRTGELFF
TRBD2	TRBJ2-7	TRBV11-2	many	TGTGCCAGCAGCTTACTAGCGCTAGCGGGGATCTCCTACGAGCAGTACTTC	CASSLLALAGISYEQYF
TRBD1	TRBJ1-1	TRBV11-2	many	TGTGCCAGCAGCCCAGGGGGACAGGGTGAAGCTTTCTTT	CASSPGGQGEAFF
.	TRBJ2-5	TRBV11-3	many	TGTGCCAGCAGCTTACAGGACCCCGAGACCCAGTACTTC	CASSLQDPETQYF
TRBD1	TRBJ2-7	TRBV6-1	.	TGTGCCGGCAGTCCTGGACAGGTCAAGTCGGGAGAGCAGTACTTC	CAGSPGQVKSGEQYF
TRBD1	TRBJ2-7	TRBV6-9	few	TGTGCCAGCAGTCCAGCCCCTGGGACAGGGAAAATGAACGAGCAGTACTTC	CASSPAPGTGKMNEQYF